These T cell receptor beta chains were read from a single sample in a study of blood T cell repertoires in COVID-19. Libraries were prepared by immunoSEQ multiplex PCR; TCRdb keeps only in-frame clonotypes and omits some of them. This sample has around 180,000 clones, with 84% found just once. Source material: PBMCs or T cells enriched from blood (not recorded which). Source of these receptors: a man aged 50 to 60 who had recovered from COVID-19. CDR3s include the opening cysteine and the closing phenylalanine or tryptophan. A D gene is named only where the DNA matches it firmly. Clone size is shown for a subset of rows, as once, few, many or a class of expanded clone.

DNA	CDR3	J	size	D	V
TGTGCCAGCAGGGTCAGGGGCCTGAACACTGAAGCTTTCTTT	CASRVRGLNTEAFF	TRBJ1-1	NA	NA	TRBV6-5
TGTGCCAGCAGCGGAGCGCGAGGCACTGAAGCTTTCTTT	CASSGARGTEAFF	TRBJ1-1	NA	NA	TRBV7-9
TGTGCCAGCAGAACGACAGGAGGCGGCTACACCTTC	CASRTTGGGYTF	TRBJ1-2	NA	NA	TRBV27
TGTGCCTGGGCGAGGTCAGATACGCAGTATTTT	CAWARSDTQYF	TRBJ2-3	NA	NA	TRBV30
TGTGCCAGCAGGAAAGGGGGGACAGACTTTGGCTACACCTTC	CASRKGGTDFGYTF	TRBJ1-2	NA	TRBD1	TRBV2
TGTGCCAGCAGCGCAACGGGACTAGCGGGGGAAGAGACCCAGTACTTC	CASSATGLAGEETQYF	TRBJ2-5	NA	TRBD2	TRBV7-9
TGTGCCAGCAGGATCGGGGGGGCCCATGAAAAACTGTTTTTT	CASRIGGAHEKLFF	TRBJ1-4	NA	NA	TRBV6-5
TGTGCCAGCAGTCGAGCGGGGCTGAGGTGGAATGAGCAGTTCTTC	CASSRAGLRWNEQFF	TRBJ2-1	NA	TRBD2	TRBV6-2/TRBV6-3
TGTGCCAGCAGCGTAAAGATGACAGGGTTTAATTCACCCCTCCACTTT	CASSVKMTGFNSPLHF	TRBJ1-6	NA	TRBD1	TRBV5-6
TGTGCCAGTAGCGCTTCCGGGACATCAGCAGATACGCAGTATTTT	CASSASGTSADTQYF	TRBJ2-3	NA	NA	TRBV19
TGCACCAGCCCGGCCGGCCACCCGTTTAGCCCCTATAATTCACCCCTCCACTTT	CTSPAGHPFSPYNSPLHF	TRBJ1-6	NA	NA	TRBV1
TGCGCCAGCAGCCTCTACTATAGCGGGGGCACAGATACGCAGTATTTT	CASSLYYSGGTDTQYF	TRBJ2-3	once	TRBD2	TRBV4-1
TGTGCCAGCAGCGACAATCCTAACTATGGCTACACCTTC	CASSDNPNYGYTF	TRBJ1-2	NA	NA	TRBV7-2
TGTGCCAGCTCGCTAGACAGGGTGAACACTGAAGCTTTCTTT	CASSLDRVNTEAFF	TRBJ1-1	NA	TRBD1	TRBV18
TGTGCCAGTAAGGCAGGGCTCTTCGACTATGGCTACACCTTC	CASKAGLFDYGYTF	TRBJ1-2	NA	NA	TRBV19
TGTGCCAGCAGACCGGGACAGGGACCGAACACTGAAGCTTTCTTT	CASRPGQGPNTEAFF	TRBJ1-1	NA	TRBD1	TRBV27
TGCGCCAGCAGCCCGGACAGGTTTAATGAAAAACTGTTTTTT	CASSPDRFNEKLFF	TRBJ1-4	once	TRBD1	TRBV5-1